The 12 T cell receptor beta chains below were found in one sample sequenced in a study of blood T cell repertoires in COVID-19. Clones were sequenced by immunoSEQ multiplex PCR, and TCRdb holds only the in-frame ones, with some missing. This sample yields over 50,000 clones, of which 80% to 85% are seen a single time; over 2% belongs to the top ten. Sequenced input: peripheral blood. These receptors were taken from a man aged 45 to 65 with acute or convalescent COVID-19.

CDR3 sequence reads: CASSYELAGVETQYF. The CDR3 DNA reads as TGTGCCAGCAGTTACGAACTAGCGGGAGTAGAGACCCAGTACTTC. The V call is TRBV6-5, the J call TRBJ2-5, with 11 bases identical to TRBD2. With V trimmed by 2 bases and J by 4 bases, 3 bases remained unmatched. Germline V lookup: CDR1 MNHEY, CDR2 SVGAGI. The CDR3 is 15 residues long.

V gene TRBV5-4 combines with J gene TRBJ2-5, with a tentative D call TRBD2 (6 bases). The germline CDR1 and CDR2 sequences are SGHNT and YYREEE (reference sequence). The CDR3 totals 13 residues. V was pared by 2 bases and J by 4 bases, with 9 bases between. The CDR3 loop reads CASSFGGLETQYF. The CDR3 DNA reads as TGTGCCAGCAGCTTCGGGGGATTAGAGACCCAGTACTTC.

The chain joins TRBV5-1 to TRBJ2-5; TRBD2 agrees at 16 bases. This CDR3 contains 17 residues. The ends lost 3 bases at V and 5 bases at J; junction bases unmatched: 7. Germline V gene lookup returns CDR1 SGHRS and CDR2 YFSETQ. This CDR3 is CASSSGTSGRATETQYF. CDR3 sequence (DNA): TGCGCCAGCAGCTCGGGGACTAGCGGGAGGGCCACCGAGACCCAGTACTTC.

This clone appeared once. The same CDR3 can be traced to other DNA sequences in this sample. The V call is TRBV7-9, the J call TRBJ1-1; TRBD1 matches 8 bases. Trimming took 6 bases from V and 1 from J; bases not matched to a gene: 4. Looked up from germline, CDR1 is SEHNR and CDR2 is FQNEAQ (reference sequence). The CDR3 totals 14 residues. The CDR3 is CASSLGTGNTEAFF. The CDR3 coding sequence is TGTGCCAGCAGTCTCGGGACAGGGAACACTGAAGCTTTCTTT.

The V call is TRBV11-2, the J call TRBJ2-7; 12 bases match TRBD2. CDR1 is SGHAT and CDR2 is FQNNGV in the germline V gene. V was clipped by 0 bases and J by 2 bases; unmatched bases: 11. The CDR3 has 19 amino acids. The CDR3 region has the DNA TGTGCCAGCAGCTTAGATATTATGACTAGCGGGAGACGTCCCTACGAGCAGTACTTC. This translates into CASSLDIMTSGRRPYEQYF.

The V and J genes are TRBV19 and TRBJ2-5; 7 bases fit TRBD1. V lost 3 bases and J lost 2; bases outside the gene matches: 3. The CDR3 has 14 amino acids. The germline V gene has CDR1 LNHDA and CDR2 SQIVND (reference sequence). CDR3 residues: CASSILGQQETQYF. For the CDR3, the DNA is TGTGCCAGTAGTATTTTGGGACAGCAAGAGACCCAGTACTTC.

The rearrangement links TRBV7-3 to TRBJ2-1; D ambiguous. Germline CDR1 SGHTA, CDR2 FQGTGA. CDR3 length equals 14 residues. V gave up 2 bases and J gave up 4 bases, with 9 bases separating them. The CDR3 coding sequence is TGTGCCAGCAGCTTAGCCCCAGATTACAATGAGCAGTTCTTC. As protein: CASSLAPDYNEQFF.

The rearrangement links TRBV6-2 or TRBV6-3 to TRBJ2-6, with 8 positions matching TRBD1. The CDR3 is 18 amino acids. Germline CDR1 MNHEY, CDR2 SVGEGT. J was trimmed by 0 bases and V by 5 bases; bases with no gene match: 9. CDR3 sequence reads: CASSPPGQGPSGANVLTF. The CDR3 coding sequence is TGTGCCAGCAGTCCCCCAGGACAGGGTCCCTCTGGGGCCAACGTCCTGACTTTC.

This chain uses TRBV6-5 with TRBJ2-7, with TRBD2 matching 8 bases. Germline CDR1 is MNHEY and CDR2 is SVGAGI. This CDR3 comprises 15 residues. Germline trimming cut 4 bases from V and 3 bases from J; bases unmatched to any gene: 8. Here the CDR3 reads CASSFERGLRYEQYF. In nucleotides, the CDR3 is TGTGCCAGCAGTTTCGAGCGGGGGTTACGCTACGAGCAGTACTTC.

The chain links TRBV7-2 to TRBJ1-1; 8 positions match TRBD1. V lost 7 bases to trimming and J lost 6 bases; unmatched junction nucleotides: 7. The CDR3 extends over 13 amino acids. CDR1 is SGHTA, CDR2 FQGNSA, per germline. The DNA of the CDR3 is TGTGCCAGCACCCCCGGACAGGGCGCTGAAGCTTTCTTT. It yields the protein CASTPGQGAEAFF. The full variable domain, its missing parts supplied by reference TRBV7-2 and TRBJ1-1, is GAGVSQSPSNKVTEKGKDVELRCDPISGHTALYWYRQSLGQGLEFLIYFQGNSAPDKSGLPSDRFSAERTGGSVSTLTIQRTQQEDSAVYLCASTPGQGAEAFFGQGTRLTVV.

CDR3 bases: TGTGCCAGCAGCTTACGGAGTCAGGGGACAGATACGCAGTATTTT. This gives the protein CASSLRSQGTDTQYF. The V and J genes are TRBV7-6 and TRBJ2-3; tentatively, D is TRBD1 (6 bases). The CDR3 covers 15 residues. With 2 bases removed from V and 3 bases from J, the gap between germline ends came to 12 bases. The germline CDR1 and CDR2 sequences are SGHVS and FNYEAQ.

The chain combines TRBV28 with TRBJ2-7; 8 bases agree with TRBD1. The V gene end was trimmed by 5 bases and the J gene end by 3 bases; junction bases not matched to a gene: 3. This CDR3 contains 13 residues. CDR1 and CDR2 from the germline V gene are MDHEN and SYDVKM. The DNA of the CDR3 is TGTGCCAGCAGTCTGACAGGGGTCTACGAGCAGTACTTC. Translated: CASSLTGVYEQYF.